This TCR beta chain is from a study of T-cell memory formation after mild COVID-19. Across the study: Largely donor-specific sequence clusters came from two donors.

CDR3 length: 14 residues. CDR1 and CDR2 (germline): SNHLY, FYNNEI. V shed 2 bases and J 3 bases; nucleotides not matched to a gene: 4. This clonotype was seen only a few times. Its antigen is currently unknown. General study findings and limits: Second-wave clones peaking on day 37 lacked confirmed SARS-CoV-2 specificity.

5'RACE with constant-segment primers built TCRalpha and TCRbeta cDNA libraries with UMIs. One entry per CDR3 protein, called by TCRdb with MiXCR from the 5' RACE reads. This sample has around 340,000 distinct CDR3 sequences, with roughly 13% found just once. The chain uses TRBV2 and TRBJ2-7; 7 bases align to TRBD1. Sequencing used PBMCs or a T cell subset sorted from them (not recorded which). The TCR was taken from a man aged 18 to 35 who had mild COVID-19 (a few samples of this study predate the infection). Cell type and time point are not known. The chain's CDR3 is CASSEQGVRYEQYV. The DNA of the CDR3 is TGTGCCAGCAGTGAACAGGGGGTCCGCTACGAGCAGTACGTC.